The present T cell receptor beta chain was sequenced within a study of shared clonotypes between healthy human individuals. Findings of the study overall: It was anticipated that sequencing depth would influence how many clonotypes donors shared. Generation probability values for non-shared clonotypes were lower than those for clonotypes shared by all four donors.

Donors were Caucasian adults residing in Nashville, Tennessee, USA. Under the authors' procedure: ImmunoSEQ gave junction-only sequences without quality scores, so filtering differed. Profiled with immunoSEQ multiplex PCR; TCRdb holds only in-frame clones, not every one. The V and J calls and the clone size are those of that table, but D and trimming were determined from the DNA. The data contain about 660,000 clones, roughly 70% of them singletons. Per germline, CDR1 GTSNPN and CDR2 SVGIG (reference sequence). This CDR3 is 13 amino acids long. V shed 6 bases, J shed 0 bases, and the junction held 4 bases outside the gene matches. Points on this clone: Its antigen is not identified.

The receptor's source is a woman under 40 in good health. The chain couples TRBV30 to TRBJ2-7, with 8 bases fitting TRBD2. Sequencing was done on a sample of memory CD4+ T cells sorted from blood. The subset here: CD45RA-negative fraction. CDR3 in DNA: TGTGCCTGTTTAGCGGGACCCTCCTACGAGCAGTACTTC. This sequence encodes CACLAGPSYEQYF.